This T cell receptor (beta chain) comes out of a study of cytomegalovirus exposure and HLA in healthy donors. About the research overall: Earlier sequencing of about 200 million T cells yielded 100 million to 140 million unique TCR beta sequences. Study outcomes and limitations: Diagnosis of cytomegalovirus status made by the classifier reportedly showed high specificity and sensitivity. Later analysis associated a missense DCLRE1C variant with TCR beta V- and J-gene trimming. Indistinguishable V segments, including TRBV6-2 and TRBV6-3, were excluded.

V trimming: 4 bases; J trimming: 0 bases; junction bases outside the gene matches: 7. The germline gives CDR1 SGHRS, CDR2 YFSETQ. The CDR3 covers 16 residues. In the case of this clone: What it binds is not known.

Researchers ran the PCR with 60 Vbeta and 13 Jbeta primers. Method: immunoSEQ multiplex PCR; TCRdb's copy keeps in-frame clones and lacks some. The table for this sample gives under 65,000 clones. The material sequenced was PBMCs. The J gene is TRBJ1-1, the V gene TRBV5-1, with 9 bases lining up with TRBD1. The clonotype was recovered from a young woman in good health and CMV-seronegative. The CDR3 is CASSLGQGLMNTEAFF. CDR3 DNA: TGCGCCAGCAGCCTTGGACAGGGGCTGATGAACACTGAAGCTTTCTTT.